The present T cell receptor (beta chain) was sequenced within a study of blood T cell repertoires in COVID-19 (dated by TCRdb to 2019 to 2021). With respect to the entire study: The collaborator samples originated in the United States, Italy and Spain and spanned the acute and convalescent phases of COVID-19. The prospective study material was composed of cDNA or gDNA derived from T cells, B-cell-depleted T cells, or PBMCs. Subjects who had been exposed to COVID-19, were actively infected with it, or had recovered from it provided the deeply sampled blood TCRbeta repertoires that made up the dataset. The repertoires were released in a freely available public database intended as a resource for research on the immune response to SARS-CoV-2. Where HLA class I and class II types were available, the types were taken from metadata supplied by the sample provider, not from assay-based typing. The samples were drawn from the first 160 participants of the ongoing ImmuneRACE study and from some 1,300 subjects provided by 6 global collaborators. Nearly every sample came with metadata listing a de-identified subject ID, COVID-19 status, age in years and sex.

Trimming takes 7 bases from V and 7 bases from J, and the germline ends sit 13 bases apart. Reading the germline V gene gives CDR1 SQVTM and CDR2 ANQGSEA. From the cysteine through the phenylalanine, the CDR3 covers 12 amino acids. CDR3 DNA is the only sequence kept; it has 36 bases, read in frame from the first base. In regard to this clone: Its antigen target is currently unknown. Per-base qualities were not stored, and no clone one base away is much larger.

The immunoSEQ Assay, a bias-controlled multiplex PCR, was used to amplify TCRbeta CDR3 regions from genomic DNA. The paper's data handling went like this. The number of nucleated cells in each sample was estimated from the amplification of reference gene primers within the assay. To quantify the absolute abundance of each unique TCRbeta CDR3 rearrangement, sequence reads were collapsed and filtered. For each sample, productive Simpson clonality was calculated by taking the square root of Simpson's diversity index across productive rearrangements. TCRdb stores this immuneACCESS table with in-frame sequences only. Part of the clones is absent; in the studies checked, under half of the shortfall reflects unresolved V genes, and no reason is known for the rest. V and J calls and clone size are as listed in that table; D and trimming were resolved from the DNA. For this sample there are tens of thousands of clones; 86% appear just once. Over 15% of the sample goes to the ten largest clones.

The research as a whole found: The quantity of clinical and demographic metadata differed by source and by participant and was supplied without curation.

Collaborating institutions collected whole blood in K2EDTA tubes following their own protocols. For TCRbeta analysis, collaborator samples were shipped as frozen whole blood, as isolated PBMCs, or as DNA extracted from either sample type. This clonotype was obtained from a woman of 80 years or more with acute or convalescent COVID-19. The chain employs TRBV29-1 and TRBJ2-2; TRBD1 is a weak D gene call, 6 bases matching. The sample comprised peripheral blood. The CDR3 in this case is CSGQGNGGELFF. Read as DNA, the sequence is TGCAGCGGTCAGGGGAACGGCGGGGAGCTGTTTTTT.